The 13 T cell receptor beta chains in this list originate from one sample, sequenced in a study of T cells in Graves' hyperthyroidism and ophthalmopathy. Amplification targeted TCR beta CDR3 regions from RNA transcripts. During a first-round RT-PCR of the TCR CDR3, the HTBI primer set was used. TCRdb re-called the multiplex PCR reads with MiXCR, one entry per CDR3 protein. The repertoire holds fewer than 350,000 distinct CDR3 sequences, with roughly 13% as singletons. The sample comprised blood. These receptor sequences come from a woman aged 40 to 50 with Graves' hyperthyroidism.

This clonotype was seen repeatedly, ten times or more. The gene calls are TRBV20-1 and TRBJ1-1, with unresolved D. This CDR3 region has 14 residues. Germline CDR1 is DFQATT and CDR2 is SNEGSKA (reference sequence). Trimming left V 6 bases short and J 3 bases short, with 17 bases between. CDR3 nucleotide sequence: TGCAGTGCCAGACCCGACCGGACGGACACTGAAGCTTTCTTT. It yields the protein CSARPDRTDTEAFF.

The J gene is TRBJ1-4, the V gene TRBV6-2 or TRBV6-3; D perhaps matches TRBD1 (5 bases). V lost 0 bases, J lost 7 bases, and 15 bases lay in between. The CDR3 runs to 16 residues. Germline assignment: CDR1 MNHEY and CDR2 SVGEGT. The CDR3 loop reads CASSYSVGQVTEKLFF. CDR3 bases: TGTGCCAGCAGTTACTCGGTGGGGCAGGTAACTGAAAAACTGTTTTTT.

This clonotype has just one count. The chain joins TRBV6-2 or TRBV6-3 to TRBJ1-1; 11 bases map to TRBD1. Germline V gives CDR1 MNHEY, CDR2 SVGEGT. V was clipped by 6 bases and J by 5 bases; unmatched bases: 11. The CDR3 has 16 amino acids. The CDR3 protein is CASSPWVGQGDTEAFF. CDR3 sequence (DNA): TGTGCCAGCAGCCCCTGGGTGGGACAGGGGGATACTGAAGCTTTCTTT.

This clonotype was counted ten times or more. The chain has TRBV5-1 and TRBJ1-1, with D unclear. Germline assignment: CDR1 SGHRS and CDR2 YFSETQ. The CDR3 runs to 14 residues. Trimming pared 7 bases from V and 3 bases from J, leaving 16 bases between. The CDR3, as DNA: TGCGCCAGCGGAAACTTAGAGGTCGACACTGAAGCTTTCTTT. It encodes CASGNLEVDTEAFF. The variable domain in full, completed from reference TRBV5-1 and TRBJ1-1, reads KAGVTQTPRYLIKTRGQQVTLSCSPISGHRSVSWYQQTPGQGLQFLFEYFSETQRNKGNFPGRFSGRQFSNSRSEMNVSTLELGDSALYLCASGNLEVDTEAFFGQGTRLTVV.

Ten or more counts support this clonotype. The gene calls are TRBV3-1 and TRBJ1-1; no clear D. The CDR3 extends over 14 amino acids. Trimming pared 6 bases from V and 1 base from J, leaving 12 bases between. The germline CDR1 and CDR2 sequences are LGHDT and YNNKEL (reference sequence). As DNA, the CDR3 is TGTGCCAGCAGTAACGTGGGAGGGAACACTGAAGCTTTCTTT. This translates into CASSNVGGNTEAFF.

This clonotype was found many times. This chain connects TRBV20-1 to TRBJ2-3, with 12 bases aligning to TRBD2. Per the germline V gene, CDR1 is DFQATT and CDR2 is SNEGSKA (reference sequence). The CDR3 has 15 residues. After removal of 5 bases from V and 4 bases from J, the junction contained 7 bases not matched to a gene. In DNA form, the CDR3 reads TGCAGTGCTCTTACGACTAGCGGGAGTGCAGATACGCAGTATTTT. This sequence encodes CSALTTSGSADTQYF.

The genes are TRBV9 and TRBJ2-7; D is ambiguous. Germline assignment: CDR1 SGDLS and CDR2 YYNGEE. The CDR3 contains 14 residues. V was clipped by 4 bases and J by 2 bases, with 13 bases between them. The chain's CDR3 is CASSPRTETYEQYF. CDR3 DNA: TGTGCCAGCAGCCCCCGGACCGAAACCTACGAGCAGTACTTC.

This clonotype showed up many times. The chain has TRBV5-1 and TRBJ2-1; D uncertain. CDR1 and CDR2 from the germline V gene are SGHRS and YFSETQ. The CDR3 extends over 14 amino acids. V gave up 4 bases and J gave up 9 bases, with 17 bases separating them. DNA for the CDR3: TGCGCCAGCAGCCCCTTTGACTCGCGCACTGAGCAGTTCTTC. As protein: CASSPFDSRTEQFF.

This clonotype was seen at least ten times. CDR3: CASSQEGLAEETQYF. The CDR3 DNA is TGTGCCAGCAGCCAAGAAGGGCTAGCGGAAGAGACCCAGTACTTC. The rearrangement links TRBV3-1 to TRBJ2-5, with TRBD2 matching 7 bases. The CDR3 covers 15 residues. The V and J ends lost 0 bases and 3 bases, in that order; junction bases with no gene match: 4. In germline, CDR1 is LGHDT, CDR2 YNNKEL (reference sequence).

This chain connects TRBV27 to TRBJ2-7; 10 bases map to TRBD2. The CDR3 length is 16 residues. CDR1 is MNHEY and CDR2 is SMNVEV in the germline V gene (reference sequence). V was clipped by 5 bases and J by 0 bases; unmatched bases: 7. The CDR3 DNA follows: TGTGCCAGCAGTCCCTGGACTAGCGGAAGCTCCTACGAGCAGTACTTC. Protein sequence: CASSPWTSGSSYEQYF.

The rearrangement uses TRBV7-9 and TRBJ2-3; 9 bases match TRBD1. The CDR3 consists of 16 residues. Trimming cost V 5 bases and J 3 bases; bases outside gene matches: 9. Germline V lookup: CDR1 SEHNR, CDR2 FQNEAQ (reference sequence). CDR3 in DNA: TGTGCCAGCAGCATATTCCCGGGACAGGGAACAGATACGCAGTATTTT. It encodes CASSIFPGQGTDTQYF.

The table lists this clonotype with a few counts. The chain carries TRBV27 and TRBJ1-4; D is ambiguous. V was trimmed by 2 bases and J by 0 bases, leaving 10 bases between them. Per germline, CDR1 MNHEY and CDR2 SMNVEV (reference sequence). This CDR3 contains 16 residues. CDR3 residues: CASSLRAVATNEKLFF. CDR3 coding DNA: TGTGCCAGCAGTTTACGAGCAGTTGCAACTAATGAAAAACTGTTTTTT.

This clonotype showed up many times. The CDR3, as DNA: TGTGCCAGCAGCGTAGGAGGGCTTGGGGCCAACGTCCTGACTTTC. Amino acid sequence: CASSVGGLGANVLTF. The chain uses TRBV9 and TRBJ2-6; tentative D call: TRBD2 (5 bases). The CDR3 loop spans 15 amino acids. V was cut by 0 bases and J by 3 bases, with 7 bases left in between. CDR1 and CDR2 (germline): SGDLS, YYNGEE. The entire variable domain, with the rest obtained from reference TRBV9 and TRBJ2-6, is as follows: DSGVTQTPKHLITATGQRVTLRCSPRSGDLSVYWYQQSLDQGLQFLIQYYNGEERAKGNILERFSAQQFPDLHSELNLSSLELGDSALYFCASSVGGLGANVLTFGAGSRLTVL.